The present T cell receptor (beta chain) was sequenced within a study of chemoradiotherapy in HPV16-positive cancers. Measured with immunoSEQ multiplex PCR; TCRdb has only the in-frame clones, and not every one. This sample has several thousand clones, with about 88% found just once. The germline V gene encodes CDR1 SGHNT and CDR2 YYREEE (reference sequence). The CDR3 is 14 amino acids. J gave up 1 base and V 2 bases, and 2 bases lay outside the gene matches. The sequencing here drew on tumor tissue, taken from a patient who underwent chemoradiotherapy. The receptor was isolated from a human donor with HPV-associated anogenital cancer. The chain links TRBV5-4 to TRBJ2-5; TRBD2 aligns across 7 bases. CDR3 residues: CASSLSGAQETQYF. In DNA, the CDR3 is TGTGCCAGCAGCTTAAGCGGGGCCCAAGAGACCCAGTACTTC.